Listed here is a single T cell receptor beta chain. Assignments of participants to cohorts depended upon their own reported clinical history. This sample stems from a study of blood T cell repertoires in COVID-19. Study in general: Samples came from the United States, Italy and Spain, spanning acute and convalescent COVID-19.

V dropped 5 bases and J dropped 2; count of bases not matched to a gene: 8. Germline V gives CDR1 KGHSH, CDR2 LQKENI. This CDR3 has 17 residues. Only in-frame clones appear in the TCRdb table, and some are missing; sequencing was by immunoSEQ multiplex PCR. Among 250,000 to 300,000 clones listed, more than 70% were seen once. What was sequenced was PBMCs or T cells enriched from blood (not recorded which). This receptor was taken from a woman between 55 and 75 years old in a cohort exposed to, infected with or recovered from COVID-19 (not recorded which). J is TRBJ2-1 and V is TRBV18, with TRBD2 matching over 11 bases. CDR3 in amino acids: CASSAYSSGRTYNEQFF. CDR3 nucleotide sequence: TGTGCCAGCTCAGCCTACTCTAGCGGGAGGACCTACAATGAGCAGTTCTTC.